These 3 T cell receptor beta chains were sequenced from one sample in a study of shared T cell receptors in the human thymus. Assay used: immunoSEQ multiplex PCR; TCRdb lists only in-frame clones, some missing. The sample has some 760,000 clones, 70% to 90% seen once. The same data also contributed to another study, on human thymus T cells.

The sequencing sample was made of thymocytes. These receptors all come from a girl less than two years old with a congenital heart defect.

CDR3: CASGTGRGNYGYTF. The CDR3 region has the DNA TGTGCCAGCGGGACAGGGCGCGGAAATTATGGCTACACCTTC. The V gene is TRBV9, the J gene TRBJ1-2; TRBD1 agrees at 9 bases. V lost 7 bases to trimming and J lost 5 bases; unmatched junction nucleotides: 9. The CDR3 runs to 14 residues. Germline V lookup: CDR1 SGDLS, CDR2 YYNGEE. The whole variable domain, filled in from reference TRBV9 and TRBJ1-2, reads DSGVTQTPKHLITATGQRVTLRCSPRSGDLSVYWYQQSLDQGLQFLIQYYNGEERAKGNILERFSAQQFPDLHSELNLSSLELGDSALYFCASGTGRGNYGYTFGSGTRLTVV.

CDR3 DNA: TGCGCCAGCAGCTTGCGGGCAGGGGGCGTCAACGAGCAGTACTTC. It specifies CASSLRAGGVNEQYF. V gene TRBV5-1 combines with J gene TRBJ2-7; 8 bases are shared with TRBD1. The CDR3 extends over 15 amino acids. V dropped 1 base and J dropped 5; count of bases not matched to a gene: 8. Germline values: CDR1 SGHRS, CDR2 YFSETQ. Filled out from reference TRBV5-1 and TRBJ2-7, the complete variable domain reads KAGVTQTPRYLIKTRGQQVTLSCSPISGHRSVSWYQQTPGQGLQFLFEYFSETQRNKGNFPGRFSGRQFSNSRSEMNVSTLELGDSALYLCASSLRAGGVNEQYFGPGTRLTVT.

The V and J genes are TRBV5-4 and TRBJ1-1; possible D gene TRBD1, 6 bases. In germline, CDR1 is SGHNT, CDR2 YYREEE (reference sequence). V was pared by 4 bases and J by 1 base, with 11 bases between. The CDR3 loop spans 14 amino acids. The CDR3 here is CASSERQENTEAFF. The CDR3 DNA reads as TGTGCCAGCAGCGAGCGACAGGAGAACACTGAAGCTTTCTTT. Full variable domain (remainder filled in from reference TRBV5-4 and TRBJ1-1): ETGVTQSPTHLIKTRGQQVTLRCSSQSGHNTVSWYQQALGQGPQFIFQYYREEENGRGNFPPRFSGLQFPNYSSELNVNALELDDSALYLCASSERQENTEAFFGQGTRLTVV.